This T cell receptor (beta chain) was obtained from a study of T-cell memory formation after mild COVID-19. From the 5' RACE reads, TCRdb called clonotypes with MiXCR, one entry per CDR3 protein. The sample lists roughly 450,000 distinct CDR3 sequences, roughly 18% occurring once. There are a few counts of this clonotype. The sample comprised PBMCs or a T cell subset sorted from them (not recorded which). The source of this sequence is a man younger than 35 who had mild COVID-19 (a few samples of this study predate the infection). Cell type and time point are not known.

In DNA, the CDR3 is TGTGCCAGCAGTGAAGGGGTGGTTCTCTACAATGAGCAGTTCTTC. This translates into CASSEGVVLYNEQFF. The rearrangement links TRBV25-1 to TRBJ2-1; D not resolved. The CDR3 is 15 residues long. Germline CDR1 reads MGHDK; CDR2 reads SYGVNS. With 2 bases removed from V and 3 bases from J, the gap between germline ends came to 11 bases.